The text below deals with one TCR beta chain. This specimen belongs to a study of early T cells in non-severe SARS-CoV-2 infection. This CDR3 region has 14 residues. Trimming stripped 5 bases from V and 2 bases from J, with 13 bases between. Researchers tagged individual cDNA molecules with unique molecular identifiers. Each CDR3 protein is one row after TCRdb ran MiXCR on the 5' RACE reads. This sample has approximately 70,000 distinct CDR3 sequences; around 11% occur once, and the top ten carry around 5.8%. The receptor comes from an adult who was a healthcare worker with PCR-confirmed SARS-CoV-2 infection or an uninfected control (not recorded which). V is TRBV12-3 or TRBV12-4 and J is TRBJ2-7; D is perhaps TRBD1 (5 bases). Sequencing was carried out using whole blood. In nucleotides, the CDR3 is TGTGCCAGCAGTCCCCCGACAGTTCCCTACGAGCAGTACTTC. Protein sequence: CASSPPTVPYEQYF.